Sequencing of this T cell receptor beta chain was carried out in a study of OX40 agonist ivuxolimab in advanced cancers. This table comes from immunoSEQ multiplex PCR, and its TCRdb copy is limited to in-frame clones, with some not included. The table includes some 83,000 clones, 85% to 95% detected once. Study observations and caveats: Nonresponders, in some cases, also had low normalized T-cell clonal expansion.

Autoimmune disease history or systemic immunosuppression disqualified patients. Comments on this clone: The target antigen is unknown.

The CDR3 has 15 amino acids. In germline, CDR1 is LNHNV, CDR2 YYDKDF (reference sequence). Trimming removed 4 bases from V and 2 bases from J, with 12 bases in between. This receptor was identified in an adult with an advanced solid tumor such as melanoma, head and neck, liver or kidney cancer. Sequencing was performed on CD4+ or CD8+ T cells sorted from blood, taken in a trial of the OX40 agonist ivuxolimab. The chain carries TRBV15 and TRBJ1-5, with D maybe TRBD1 (5 bases). CDR3 in amino acids: CATSNGAVGNQPQHF. The CDR3 DNA follows: TGTGCCACCAGCAATGGGGCGGTGGGCAATCAGCCCCAGCATTTT.